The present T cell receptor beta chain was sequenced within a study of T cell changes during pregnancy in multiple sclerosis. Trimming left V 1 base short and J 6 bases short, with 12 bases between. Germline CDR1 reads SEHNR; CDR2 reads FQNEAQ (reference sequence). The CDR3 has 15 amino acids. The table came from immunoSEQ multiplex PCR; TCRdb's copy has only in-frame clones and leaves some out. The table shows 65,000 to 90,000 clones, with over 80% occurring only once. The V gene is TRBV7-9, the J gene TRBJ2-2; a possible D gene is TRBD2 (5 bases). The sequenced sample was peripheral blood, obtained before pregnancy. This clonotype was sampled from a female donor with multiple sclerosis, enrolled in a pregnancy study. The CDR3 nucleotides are TGTGCCAGCAGCTTAGAGGGAGTGGATGCCGGGGAGCTGTTTTTT. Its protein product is CASSLEGVDAGELFF.